The sequence of this TCR beta chain was determined in a study of tumor and adjacent non-tumor tissue in lung cancer. Study results and limitations: Shorter survival was associated with higher TCR diversity in tumors. Significantly higher TCR diversity was found in tumor than normal lung. In normal lung, the top 100 clones were significantly more dominant than in tumor.

The library came from three nested PCR rounds adapted from ARM-PCR protocols. TCRdb reanalysed the multiplex PCR reads using MiXCR and keeps one entry per CDR3 protein. The table records 80,000 to 100,000 distinct CDR3 sequences, less than 85% of them present only once. Germline V lookup: CDR1 WSHSY, CDR2 SAAADI. The CDR3 covers 13 residues. Trimming took 3 bases from V and 4 from J, leaving 9 bases between them. This sample's RNA came from whole unsorted tissue. More than 3 cm separated this lung sample from the edge of the tumor. Newly diagnosed lung cancer patients had thoracic surgery in China, August–late 2014, without prior chemotherapy. This clonotype was seen at least ten times. Its specificity is unknown.

The chain uses TRBV10-2 and TRBJ2-5; D unclear. Sequenced sample: distant non-tumor lung tissue. This clonotype originated in a man aged 60 to 69 with small cell lung cancer. Here the CDR3 DNA reads TGCGCCAGCAGTGATTTCGTGGGAGAGACCCAGTACTTC. Translation gives CASSDFVGETQYF.